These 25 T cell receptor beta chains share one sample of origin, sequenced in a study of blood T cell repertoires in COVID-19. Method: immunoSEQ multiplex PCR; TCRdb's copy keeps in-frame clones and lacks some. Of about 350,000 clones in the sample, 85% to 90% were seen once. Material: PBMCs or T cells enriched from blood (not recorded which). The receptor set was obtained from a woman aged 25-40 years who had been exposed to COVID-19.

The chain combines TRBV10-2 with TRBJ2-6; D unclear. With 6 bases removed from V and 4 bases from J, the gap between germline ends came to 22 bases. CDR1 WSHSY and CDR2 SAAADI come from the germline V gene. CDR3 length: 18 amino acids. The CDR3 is CASSPALTEASGANVLTF. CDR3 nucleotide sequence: TGCGCCAGCAGCCCCGCCCTAACTGAGGCCTCCGGGGCCAACGTCCTGACTTTC.

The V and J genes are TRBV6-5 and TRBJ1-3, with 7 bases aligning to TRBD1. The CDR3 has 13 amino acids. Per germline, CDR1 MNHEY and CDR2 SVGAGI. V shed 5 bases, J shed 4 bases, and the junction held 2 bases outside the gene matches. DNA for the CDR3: TGTGCCAGCAGTAGGGGGCAGGGAAACACCATATATTTT. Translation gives CASSRGQGNTIYF.

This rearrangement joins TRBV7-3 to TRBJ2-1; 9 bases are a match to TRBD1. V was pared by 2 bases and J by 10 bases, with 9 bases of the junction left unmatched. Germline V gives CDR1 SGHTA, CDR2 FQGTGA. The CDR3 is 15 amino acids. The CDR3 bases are TGTGCCAGCAGCTTACCAACAGGGGGCCGGGAGGAGCAGTTCTTC. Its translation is CASSLPTGGREEQFF.

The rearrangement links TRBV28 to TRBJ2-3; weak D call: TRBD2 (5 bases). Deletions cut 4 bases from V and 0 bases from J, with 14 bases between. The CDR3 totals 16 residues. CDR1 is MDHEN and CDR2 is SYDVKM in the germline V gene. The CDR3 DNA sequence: TGTGCCAGCAGTTCCCCCGCTAGCTTGAGCACAGATACGCAGTATTTT. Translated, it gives CASSSPASLSTDTQYF.

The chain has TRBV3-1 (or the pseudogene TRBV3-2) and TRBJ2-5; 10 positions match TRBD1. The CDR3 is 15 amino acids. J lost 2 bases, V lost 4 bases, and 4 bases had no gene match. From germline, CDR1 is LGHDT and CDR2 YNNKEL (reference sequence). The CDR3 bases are TGTGCCAGCAGCCTGGGGACAGGGGCGCAAGAGACCCAGTACTTC. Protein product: CASSLGTGAQETQYF.

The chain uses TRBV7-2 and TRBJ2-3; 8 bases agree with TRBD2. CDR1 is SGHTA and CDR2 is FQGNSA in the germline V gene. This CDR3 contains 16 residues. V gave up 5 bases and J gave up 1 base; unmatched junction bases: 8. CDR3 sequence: CASSGTRAGGTDTQYF. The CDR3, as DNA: TGTGCCAGCAGCGGCACCCGAGCGGGAGGCACAGATACGCAGTATTTT.

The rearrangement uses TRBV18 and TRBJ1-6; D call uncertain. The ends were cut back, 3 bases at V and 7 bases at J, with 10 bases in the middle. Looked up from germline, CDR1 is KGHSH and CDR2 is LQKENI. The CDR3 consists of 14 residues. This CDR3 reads CASSPDNFNSPLHF. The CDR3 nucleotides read TGTGCCAGCTCACCCGACAATTTCAATTCACCCCTCCACTTT.

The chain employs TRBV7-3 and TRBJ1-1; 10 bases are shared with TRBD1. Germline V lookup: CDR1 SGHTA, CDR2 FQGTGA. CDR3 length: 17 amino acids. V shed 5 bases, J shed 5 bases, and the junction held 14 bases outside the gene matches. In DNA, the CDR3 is TGTGCCAGCAGCCACGGAGGGACAGGGGCGAGAGGTACTGAAGCTTTCTTT. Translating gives CASSHGGTGARGTEAFF.

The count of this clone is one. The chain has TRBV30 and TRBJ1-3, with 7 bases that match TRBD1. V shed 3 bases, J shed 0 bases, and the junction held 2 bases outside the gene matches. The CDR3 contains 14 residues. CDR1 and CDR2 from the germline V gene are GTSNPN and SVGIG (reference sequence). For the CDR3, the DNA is TGTGCCTGGAGCAAGGGGGCCTCTGGAAACACCATATATTTT. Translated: CAWSKGASGNTIYF.

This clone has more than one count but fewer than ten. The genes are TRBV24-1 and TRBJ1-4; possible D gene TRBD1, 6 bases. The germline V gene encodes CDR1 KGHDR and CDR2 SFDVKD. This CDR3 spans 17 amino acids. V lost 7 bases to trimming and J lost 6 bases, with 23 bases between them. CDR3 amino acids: CATSSRDTSSRDEKLFF. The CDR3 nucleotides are TGTGCCACCAGCAGCCGGGACACTTCCTCCCGGGATGAAAAACTGTTTTTT.

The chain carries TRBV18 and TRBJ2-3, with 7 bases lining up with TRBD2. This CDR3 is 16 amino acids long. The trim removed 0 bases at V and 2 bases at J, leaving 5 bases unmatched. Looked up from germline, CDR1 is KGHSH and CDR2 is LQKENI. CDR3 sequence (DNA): TGTGCCAGCTCACCACCGCGGGGGAAGGACACAGATACGCAGTATTTT. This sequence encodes CASSPPRGKDTDTQYF.

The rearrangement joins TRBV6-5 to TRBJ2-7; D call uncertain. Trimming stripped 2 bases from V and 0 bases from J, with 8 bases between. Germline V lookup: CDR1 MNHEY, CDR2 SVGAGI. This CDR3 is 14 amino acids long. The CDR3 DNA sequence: TGTGCCAGCAGTTACAGTTACATCTCCTACGAGCAGTACTTC. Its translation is CASSYSYISYEQYF.

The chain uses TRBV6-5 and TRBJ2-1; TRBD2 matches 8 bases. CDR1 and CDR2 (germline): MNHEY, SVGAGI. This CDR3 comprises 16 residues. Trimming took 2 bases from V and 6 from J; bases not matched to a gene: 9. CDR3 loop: CASSYGPGLESNEQFF. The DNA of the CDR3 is TGTGCCAGCAGTTACGGACCGGGACTAGAATCCAATGAGCAGTTCTTC.

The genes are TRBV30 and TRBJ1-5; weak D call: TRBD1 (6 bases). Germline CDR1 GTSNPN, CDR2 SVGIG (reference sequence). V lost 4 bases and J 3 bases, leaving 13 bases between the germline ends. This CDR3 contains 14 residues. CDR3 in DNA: TGTGCCTGGAATCCAGGGGCGGACAATCAGCCCCAGCATTTT. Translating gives CAWNPGADNQPQHF.

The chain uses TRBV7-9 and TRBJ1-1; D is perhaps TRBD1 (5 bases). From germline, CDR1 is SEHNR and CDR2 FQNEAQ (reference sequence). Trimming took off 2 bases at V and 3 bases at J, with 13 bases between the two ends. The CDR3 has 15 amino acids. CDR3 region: CASSLSGVVDTEAFF. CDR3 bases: TGTGCCAGCAGCTTATCGGGGGTAGTCGACACTGAAGCTTTCTTT. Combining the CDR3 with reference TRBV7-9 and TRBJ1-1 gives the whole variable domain DTGVSQNPRHKITKRGQNVTFRCDPISEHNRLYWYRQTLGQGPEFLTYFQNEAQLEKSRLLSDRFSAERPKGSFSTLEIQRTEQGDSAMYLCASSLSGVVDTEAFFGQGTRLTVV.

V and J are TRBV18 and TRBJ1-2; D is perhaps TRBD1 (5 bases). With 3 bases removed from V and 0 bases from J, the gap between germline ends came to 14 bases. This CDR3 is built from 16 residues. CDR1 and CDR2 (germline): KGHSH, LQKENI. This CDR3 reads CASSPEIDSSNYGYTF. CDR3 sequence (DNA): TGTGCCAGCTCACCCGAAATTGACAGCTCTAACTATGGCTACACCTTC. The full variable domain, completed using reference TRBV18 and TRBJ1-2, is NAGVMQNPRHLVRRRGQEARLRCSPMKGHSHVYWYRQLPEEGLKFMVYLQKENIIDESGMPKERFSAEFPKEGPSILRIQQVVRGDSAAYFCASSPEIDSSNYGYTFGSGTRLTVV.

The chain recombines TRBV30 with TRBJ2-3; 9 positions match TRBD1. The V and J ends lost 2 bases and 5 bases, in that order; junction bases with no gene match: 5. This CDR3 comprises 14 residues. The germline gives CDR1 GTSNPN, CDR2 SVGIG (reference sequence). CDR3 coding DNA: TGTGCCTGGAGTACTGGGACAGGGTTAGATACGCAGTATTTT. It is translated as CAWSTGTGLDTQYF.

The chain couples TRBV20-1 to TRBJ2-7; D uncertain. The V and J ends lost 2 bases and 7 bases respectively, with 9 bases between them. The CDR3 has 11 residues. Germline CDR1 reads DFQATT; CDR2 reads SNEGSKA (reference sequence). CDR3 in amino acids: CSARSQEEQYF. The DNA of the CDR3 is TGCAGTGCTAGATCCCAAGAGGAGCAGTACTTC.

The CDR3 is CASLDSNTGELFF. The CDR3 DNA reads TGTGCCAGCTTGGACAGTAACACCGGGGAGCTGTTTTTT. The chain combines TRBV9 with TRBJ2-2; D is perhaps TRBD1 (6 bases). The CDR3 spans 13 residues. The germline V gene encodes CDR1 SGDLS and CDR2 YYNGEE. The V and J ends lost 7 bases and 2 bases respectively, with 9 bases between them.

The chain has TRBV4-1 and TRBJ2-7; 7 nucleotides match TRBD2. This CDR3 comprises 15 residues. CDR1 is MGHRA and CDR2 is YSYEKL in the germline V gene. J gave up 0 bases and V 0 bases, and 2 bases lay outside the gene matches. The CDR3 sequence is CASSQDKRDSYEQYF. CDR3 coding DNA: TGCGCCAGCAGCCAAGATAAGCGGGACTCCTACGAGCAGTACTTC.

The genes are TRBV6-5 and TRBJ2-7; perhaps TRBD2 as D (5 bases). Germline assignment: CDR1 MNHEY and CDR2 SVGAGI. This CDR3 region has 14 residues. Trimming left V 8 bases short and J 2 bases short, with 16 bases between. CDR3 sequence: CASGGRRRPYEQYF. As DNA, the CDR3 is TGTGCCAGCGGAGGACGGCGGAGACCCTACGAGCAGTACTTC.

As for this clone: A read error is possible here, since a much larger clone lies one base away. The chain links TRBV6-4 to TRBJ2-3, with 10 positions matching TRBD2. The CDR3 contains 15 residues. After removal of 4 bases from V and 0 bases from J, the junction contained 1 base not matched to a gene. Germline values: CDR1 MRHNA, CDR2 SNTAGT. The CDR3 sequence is CASSATSGSTDTQYF. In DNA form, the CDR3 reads TGTGCCAGCAGTGCGACTAGCGGGAGCACAGATACGCAGTATTTT.

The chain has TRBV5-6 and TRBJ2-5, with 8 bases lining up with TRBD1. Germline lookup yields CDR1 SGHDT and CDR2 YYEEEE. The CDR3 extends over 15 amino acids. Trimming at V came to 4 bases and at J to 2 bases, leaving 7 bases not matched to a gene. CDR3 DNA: TGTGCCAGCAGCCGAGGGACAGGAGTACAAGAGACCCAGTACTTC. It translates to CASSRGTGVQETQYF.

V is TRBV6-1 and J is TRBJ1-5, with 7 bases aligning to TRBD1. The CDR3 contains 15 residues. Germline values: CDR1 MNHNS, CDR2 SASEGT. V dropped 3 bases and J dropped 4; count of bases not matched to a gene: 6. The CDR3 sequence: CASSETGTENQPQHF. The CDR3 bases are TGTGCCAGCAGTGAGACCGGGACAGAGAATCAGCCCCAGCATTTT.

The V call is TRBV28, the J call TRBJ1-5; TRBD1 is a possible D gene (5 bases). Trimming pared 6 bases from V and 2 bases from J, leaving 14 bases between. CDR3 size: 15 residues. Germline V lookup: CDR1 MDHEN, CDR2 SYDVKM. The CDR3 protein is CASRVGGSGNQPQHF. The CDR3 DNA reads TGTGCCAGCAGGGTGGGGGGATCTGGCAATCAGCCCCAGCATTTT.